The TCR beta chain described here comes from a study of blood T cell repertoires in COVID-19. At the level of the study: COVID-19 samples, acute and convalescent, were from the United States, Italy and Spain.

CDR3 length equals 16 residues. CDR1 is MDHEN, CDR2 SYDVKM, per germline. V was pared by 2 bases and J by 1 base, with 12 bases between. Original processing methods: Amplification with reference gene primers provided the estimates of nucleated cell counts. The repertoire was sequenced with immunoSEQ multiplex PCR; TCRdb's copy has only in-frame clones and lacks some. The V and J calls and clone size are taken from that table; D and trimming were inferred from the DNA. In the table there are some 370,000 clones, 90% of which are singletons. The receptor's source is a man aged 18 to 35 with active or convalescent COVID-19. The rearrangement joins TRBV28 to TRBJ2-1, with a tentative D call TRBD2 (5 bases). Sequencing was carried out using peripheral blood. As DNA, the CDR3 is TGTGCCAGCAGTTTAACCGGGGAACGATCCTACAATGAGCAGTTCTTC. Its protein is CASSLTGERSYNEQFF.